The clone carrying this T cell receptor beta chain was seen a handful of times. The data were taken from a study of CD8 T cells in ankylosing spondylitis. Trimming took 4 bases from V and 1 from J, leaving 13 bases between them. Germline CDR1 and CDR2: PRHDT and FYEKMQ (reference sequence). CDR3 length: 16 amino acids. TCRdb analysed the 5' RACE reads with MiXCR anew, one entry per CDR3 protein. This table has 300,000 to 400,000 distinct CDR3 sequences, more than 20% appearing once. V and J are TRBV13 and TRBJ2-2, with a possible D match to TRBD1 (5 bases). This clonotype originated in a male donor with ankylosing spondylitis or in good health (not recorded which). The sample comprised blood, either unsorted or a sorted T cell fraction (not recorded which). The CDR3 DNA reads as TGTGCCAGCAGCTCCTTGGCAGGGCTGAACACCGGGGAGCTGTTTTTT. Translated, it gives CASSSLAGLNTGELFF.